These T cell receptor beta chains were read from a single sample in a study of identical twins. TCRdb independently ran MiXCR on the 5' RACE reads; one entry per CDR3 protein. Found here are 400,000 to 500,000 distinct CDR3 sequences, 15% to 20% of them singletons; the top ten hold 9% to 15%. The specimen was naive T cells sorted from blood. All receptors derive from a man aged 45-60 years in good health. Each CDR3 is given with its conserved first and last residue. D genes are given only for firm matches. Only some rows state a clone size, as once, few, many or a class for expanded clones.

J gene,clone size,V gene,D gene,CDR3 DNA,CDR3 protein
TRBJ2-2,.,TRBV27,.,TGTGCCAGCAGTTTATTGCCAGCGGGTATCGCGAACACCGGGGAGCTGTTTTTT,CASSLLPAGIANTGELFF
TRBJ2-1,.,TRBV4-1,TRBD2,TGCGCCAGCAGCCAAATGCTGACTAGCGGGAGAGTCTATGAGCAGTTCTTC,CASSQMLTSGRVYEQFF
TRBJ2-1,.,TRBV20-1,TRBD2,TGCAGTGCTAGTCGGACTAGCGGAAATAGGGGGGCCTACAATGAGCAGTTCTTC,CSASRTSGNRGAYNEQFF
TRBJ2-1,.,TRBV6-5,.,TGTGCCAGCAGTTACGGGGGAATACAGAGCAATGAGCAGTTCTTC,CASSYGGIQSNEQFF
TRBJ2-1,few,TRBV7-9,.,TGTGCCAGCAGCAGAGGGACATTTTACAATGAGCAGTTCTTC,CASSRGTFYNEQFF
TRBJ2-7,once,TRBV5-1,.,TGCGCCAGCAGCTTGGCCGGGGAAGGGCGGTACGAGCAGTACTTC,CASSLAGEGRYEQYF
TRBJ2-4,many,TRBV6-2/TRBV6-3,TRBD2,TGTGCCAGCAGTTACTCTTCCCTAGCGGGGGAAAACATTCAGTACTTC,CASSYSSLAGENIQYF
TRBJ2-7,.,TRBV5-1,TRBD2,TGCGCCAGCAGCTTGGGGGACGGGGGGATTGGGCAATACGAGCAGTACTTC,CASSLGDGGIGQYEQYF
TRBJ2-1,many,TRBV7-6,TRBD2,TGTGCCAGCAGCCAAGGGGCTAGCGGGGGGTACAATGAGCAGTTCTTC,CASSQGASGGYNEQFF
TRBJ2-1,.,TRBV20-1,.,TGCAGTGCTAGACTAGCGCGCTTTAGGGAGCAGTTCTTC,CSARLARFREQFF
TRBJ2-7,.,TRBV4-2,TRBD1,TGTGCCAGCAGCCAAGACGCGGGACAGGTATCCTACGAGCAGTACTTC,CASSQDAGQVSYEQYF
TRBJ2-3,few,TRBV2,.,TGTGCCAGCAGTGAAGCGGGGCGTGGCAGGGGATTCGCAGATACGCAGTATTTT,CASSEAGRGRGFADTQYF
TRBJ2-7,few,TRBV12-3/TRBV12-4,.,TGTGCCAGCACCGGATCGGGGGGCTGGTCCTACGAGCAGTACTTC,CASTGSGGWSYEQYF
TRBJ2-1,.,TRBV12-3/TRBV12-4,.,TGTGCCAGCAGTTTTTGGATGCCATACAATGAGCAGTTCTTC,CASSFWMPYNEQFF
TRBJ2-7,.,TRBV5-1,TRBD1,TGCGCCAGCACCGAATCCCTTTTCCGGGACAGAGCCTACGAGCAGTACTTC,CASTESLFRDRAYEQYF
TRBJ2-6,many,TRBV28,TRBD1,TGTGCCAGCAGTTTAGGGACAGCCTCTGGGGCCAACGTCCTGACTTTC,CASSLGTASGANVLTF
TRBJ2-1,many,TRBV7-9,TRBD2,TGTGCCAGCAGCGTAGGGGGACTAGTCTTCGGTGAGCAGTTCTTC,CASSVGGLVFGEQFF
TRBJ2-5,many,TRBV29-1,TRBD2,TGCAGCGGTTGGGGGGAACTAGCGGGTTCCCAAGAGACCCAGTACTTC,CSGWGELAGSQETQYF
TRBJ2-7,few,TRBV29-1,TRBD1,TGCAGCGTTGCGGGACAGGGGGCGCTTGAGCAGTACTTC,CSVAGQGALEQYF
TRBJ2-1,.,TRBV28,.,TGTGCCAGCAGTACACCGGGACATGTTCTATCTGAGCAGTTCTTC,CASSTPGHVLSEQFF
TRBJ2-5,few,TRBV5-5,.,TGTGCCAGCACCACGGGGCAGATGATAAAAGAGACCCAGTACTTC,CASTTGQMIKETQYF
TRBJ1-6,few,TRBV27,.,TGTGCCAGCAGTTTATCACCCCTCCACTTT,CASSLSPLHF
TRBJ2-7,many,TRBV6-5,.,TGTGCCAGCAGTTACGCGGATAGCTCCTACGAGCAGTACTTC,CASSYADSSYEQYF
TRBJ2-1,.,TRBV5-4,.,TGTGCCAGCAGCTTGGGGGCGGGTCGCCGAAGCTCCTACAATGAGCAGTTCTTC,CASSLGAGRRSSYNEQFF
TRBJ2-1,.,TRBV12-3/TRBV12-4,.,TGTGCCAGCAGTCCGCCCCCAGGGACTGAGCAGTTCTTC,CASSPPPGTEQFF
TRBJ1-4,few,TRBV11-2,.,TGTGCCAGCAGCTTCTTCCGGCCGAATAATGAAAAACTGTTTTTT,CASSFFRPNNEKLFF
TRBJ2-3,.,TRBV7-2,TRBD2,TGTGCCAGCAGCACGACTAGCGGGAGTGGGAATACGCAGTATTTT,CASSTTSGSGNTQYF
TRBJ2-1,.,TRBV15,TRBD1,TGTGCCACCAGCAGTGGACAGGGCAATGAGCAGTTCTTC,CATSSGQGNEQFF
TRBJ2-7,.,TRBV28,TRBD1,TGTGCCAGCAGTTTATCGGCAGGGGGCAAGACCGAGCAGTACTTC,CASSLSAGGKTEQYF
TRBJ2-5,.,TRBV5-1,.,TGCGCCAGCAGCTTGACTGACAGGACCCAAGAGACCCAGTACTTC,CASSLTDRTQETQYF
TRBJ2-3,many,TRBV6-2/TRBV6-3,TRBD2,TGTGCCAGCAGTTCCGGGGGGACTAGCGGGATAAGGGATACGCAGTATTTT,CASSSGGTSGIRDTQYF
TRBJ1-1,many,TRBV4-2,.,TGTGCCAGCAGCCAAGATCTCGAGGCAGGGAACACTGAAGCTTTCTTT,CASSQDLEAGNTEAFF
TRBJ2-3,few,TRBV4-3,.,TGCGCCAGCAGCCAAGAGTGGGGTCCACGACGGGGAGATACGCAGTATTTT,CASSQEWGPRRGDTQYF
TRBJ2-7,.,TRBV24-1,TRBD1,TGTGCCACCAGTGATTCCGGGACAGGGGCCGAGCAGTACTTC,CATSDSGTGAEQYF
TRBJ2-7,.,TRBV20-1,TRBD2,TGCAGTGCCCCGGGCGCGGGGGGGTTAGTATACGACGAGCAGTACTTC,CSAPGAGGLVYDEQYF
TRBJ2-7,many,TRBV10-3,TRBD1,TGTGCCATCAGTGAGTCCCTGGGACAGGGTGCCTACGAGCAGTACTTC,CAISESLGQGAYEQYF
TRBJ1-2,few,TRBV15,TRBD1,TGTGCCACCAGCCGCGAACCCGGGACAGAGAACTATGGCTACACCTTC,CATSREPGTENYGYTF
TRBJ2-7,few,TRBV29-1,.,TGCAGCGTTGGTGGCGGAGGAGGCTACGAGCAGTACTTC,CSVGGGGGYEQYF
TRBJ1-6,many,TRBV7-2,.,TGTGCCAGCAGCTCAACGGGTCCCTATAATTCACCCCTCCACTTT,CASSSTGPYNSPLHF
TRBJ1-2,.,TRBV3-1,TRBD1,TGTGCCAGCAGCCAAGGCCCAGGGGGCGACTATGGCTACACCTTC,CASSQGPGGDYGYTF
TRBJ2-1,.,TRBV20-1,TRBD2,TGCAGTGCTAGGGGACTACCCTACAATGAGCAGTTCTTC,CSARGLPYNEQFF
TRBJ2-5,many,TRBV14,.,TGTGCCAGCAGCCACCCCGGCGATAGAGGAGAGACCCAGTACTTC,CASSHPGDRGETQYF
TRBJ2-7,.,TRBV10-3,TRBD2,TGTGCCATCAGGGAGGAGACTAGCGGTTACGAGCAGTACTTC,CAIREETSGYEQYF
TRBJ2-5,many,TRBV12-3/TRBV12-4,.,TGTGCCAGCAGCTCCTCGGGGCGGGCAGAGACCCAGTACTTC,CASSSSGRAETQYF
TRBJ1-6,few,TRBV12-3/TRBV12-4,.,TGTGCCAGCAGTTTGAACGGGTATAATTCACCCCTCCACTTT,CASSLNGYNSPLHF
TRBJ2-5,.,TRBV5-1,TRBD1,TGCGCCAGCAGCTTACTACCCAGGGGGCAAGAGACCCAGTACTTC,CASSLLPRGQETQYF
TRBJ2-3,many,TRBV10-2,.,TGCGCCAGCAGGCTAGTAACAAACGAACCTAGCACAGATACGCAGTATTTT,CASRLVTNEPSTDTQYF
TRBJ2-1,.,TRBV4-2,TRBD2,TGTGCCAGCAGCCTCGGAAAATTACTCCAACCCCTTCTAGCGGTTCCTTCCCATGAGCAGTTCTTC,CASSLGKLLQPLLAVPSHEQFF
TRBJ2-5,.,TRBV11-2,TRBD1,TGTGCCAGCAGCAGTAGCCAGGGGGTGACCCAGTACTTC,CASSSSQGVTQYF
TRBJ1-2,many,TRBV25-1,.,TGTGCCAGCAGTGATAACCGCGGTAAAACCTATGGCTACACCTTC,CASSDNRGKTYGYTF
TRBJ1-6,once,TRBV4-3,.,TGCGCCAGCAGCCAAGATCCCTCATGGTCACCCCTCCACTTT,CASSQDPSWSPLHF
TRBJ1-5,.,TRBV12-3/TRBV12-4,TRBD1,TGTGCCAGCAGTTTAGGGACCCCAGGGGGAGGTCAGCCCCAGCATTTT,CASSLGTPGGGQPQHF
TRBJ2-7,few,TRBV21-1,.,TGTGCCAGCAGCCAACCGGGACAGGGAGGGGGCGAGCAGTACTTC,CASSQPGQGGGEQYF
TRBJ2-6,.,TRBV4-2,.,TGTGCCAGCAGCCAAGATAAACCCGGGGGTGCGGACGTCCTGACTTTC,CASSQDKPGGADVLTF